Below are 18 T cell receptor beta chains sequenced from a single sample in a study of blood T cell repertoires in COVID-19. The assay was immunoSEQ multiplex PCR, and TCRdb's table has in-frame clones only and misses some. The data show 250,000 to 350,000 clones, approximately 90% seen once. Sequencing used peripheral blood. The receptors originated from a man aged 30 to 45 with acute or convalescent COVID-19.

This clone was detected once. The CDR3 DNA sequence: TGTGCCAACGCGGGCCAATCCACAGATACGCAGTATTTT. This codes for CANAGQSTDTQYF. The J gene is TRBJ2-3, the V gene TRBV2, with TRBD2 as a possible D gene (5 bases). V was clipped by 10 bases and J by 2 bases, with 13 bases between them. Germline values: CDR1 SNHLY, CDR2 FYNNEI. The CDR3 loop spans 13 amino acids.

This clone showed up just a few times. The chain employs TRBV30 and TRBJ1-1; D is possibly TRBD1 (5 bases). The V gene lost 3 bases and the J gene lost 0 bases, with 11 bases spanning the gap. Germline CDR1 is GTSNPN and CDR2 is SVGIG (reference sequence). CDR3 length: 14 residues. CDR3 amino acids: CAWRTQGVNTEAFF. The CDR3, as DNA: TGTGCCTGGAGAACTCAGGGTGTGAACACTGAAGCTTTCTTT. Using reference TRBV30 and TRBJ1-1 for the parts outside the CDR3, the full variable domain is SQTIHQWPATLVQPVGSPLSLECTVEGTSNPNLYWYRQAAGRGLQLLFYSVGIGQISSEVPQNLSASRPQDRQFILSSKKLLLSDSGFYLCAWRTQGVNTEAFFGQGTRLTVV.

The chain combines TRBV2 with TRBJ1-1; 7 bases match TRBD1. Germline V lookup: CDR1 SNHLY, CDR2 FYNNEI. V dropped 6 bases and J dropped 0; count of bases not matched to a gene: 4. This CDR3 contains 14 residues. This CDR3 is CASSRTGLNTEAFF. The CDR3 bases are TGTGCCAGCAGCCGGACAGGCCTGAACACTGAAGCTTTCTTT.

V gene TRBV18 combines with J gene TRBJ1-6; 7 bases are a match to TRBD1. The germline CDR1 and CDR2 sequences are KGHSH and LQKENI. V lost 3 bases to trimming and J lost 9 bases; unmatched junction nucleotides: 5. This CDR3 contains 14 residues. The CDR3 reads CASSPSTGTSPLHF. CDR3 in DNA: TGTGCCAGCTCACCTTCGACAGGGACTTCACCCCTCCACTTT.

This clone was seen only a few times. V is TRBV6-6 and J is TRBJ1-4; tentative D call: TRBD1 (5 bases). With 2 bases removed from V and 6 bases from J, the gap between germline ends came to 16 bases. Per the germline V gene, CDR1 is MNHNY and CDR2 is SVGAGI (reference sequence). This CDR3 is 16 amino acids long. The CDR3 reads CASSYPSGGVDEKLFF. Here the CDR3 DNA reads TGTGCCAGCAGTTACCCATCGGGGGGGGTCGATGAAAAACTGTTTTTT.

V is TRBV2 and J is TRBJ2-5; D call uncertain. Germline V gives CDR1 SNHLY, CDR2 FYNNEI. Trimming took off 6 bases at V and 4 bases at J, with 12 bases between the two ends. This CDR3 spans 13 amino acids. CDR3 bases: TGTGCCAGCAGCCTCCTCTCCAGAGAGACCCAGTACTTC. Its translation: CASSLLSRETQYF.

The V and J genes are TRBV6-2 or TRBV6-3 and TRBJ2-2; 7 bases are a match to TRBD1. The CDR3 consists of 15 residues. The V segment lost 3 bases and the J segment 4 bases; nucleotides outside the gene matches: 5. CDR1 is MNHEY and CDR2 is SVGEGT in the germline V gene. The CDR3 region is CASSYTGQITGELFF. Here the CDR3 DNA reads TGTGCCAGCAGTTATACGGGACAGATCACCGGGGAGCTGTTTTTT.

A few counts support this clone. The V call is TRBV7-9, the J call TRBJ2-2, with D maybe TRBD1 (5 bases). The germline CDR1 and CDR2 sequences are SEHNR and FQNEAQ (reference sequence). This CDR3 has 19 residues. The germline V and J ends were trimmed by 2 bases and 0 bases, with 19 bases remaining between them. The CDR3 region is CASSLRGSNLETNTGELFF. The CDR3 DNA reads TGTGCCAGCAGCTTAAGGGGCTCGAACCTAGAAACGAACACCGGGGAGCTGTTTTTT.

V is TRBV11-2 and J is TRBJ2-2, with a weak D call TRBD1 (6 bases). The CDR3 spans 19 residues. V shed 5 bases and J shed 6 bases, with 28 bases lying between them. Germline V gene data show CDR1 as SGHAT and CDR2 as FQNNGV. CDR3 nucleotide sequence: TGTGCCAGCAGCAACGCCGTGGGCGGCAGGGGTTTCGTTCCCGGGGAGCTGTTTTTT. This sequence encodes CASSNAVGGRGFVPGELFF.

This rearrangement joins TRBV27 to TRBJ2-7, with D perhaps matching TRBD1 (7 bases). The germline V and J ends were trimmed by 10 bases and 7 bases, with 23 bases remaining between them. This CDR3 comprises 14 residues. Germline V gene lookup returns CDR1 MNHEY and CDR2 SMNVEV (reference sequence). CDR3 amino acids: CATKTFDRAGEQYF. The CDR3 nucleotides read TGTGCCACCAAGACTTTCGACAGGGCGGGGGAGCAGTACTTC.

J is TRBJ2-2 and V is TRBV5-1; D unclear. This CDR3 is built from 12 residues. Trimming took 3 bases from V and 6 from J, leaving 6 bases between them. Per the germline V gene, CDR1 is SGHRS and CDR2 is YFSETQ. Here the CDR3 DNA reads TGCGCCAGCAGCTGGCCCCCCGGGGAGCTGTTTTTT. Translation gives CASSWPPGELFF.

This clone occurred once. CDR3 loop: CASSVGSTSTDTQYF. DNA of the CDR3: TGTGCCAGCAGCGTAGGGAGTACTAGCACAGATACGCAGTATTTT. The chain is built from TRBV9 and TRBJ2-3; D call uncertain. This CDR3 contains 15 residues. Per the germline V gene, CDR1 is SGDLS and CDR2 is YYNGEE. The germline V and J ends were trimmed by 0 bases and 0 bases, with 8 bases remaining between them.

This CDR3 reads CASSQDWGRVTEAFF. CDR3 sequence (DNA): TGCGCCAGCAGCCAAGACTGGGGCCGGGTCACTGAAGCTTTCTTT. The chain combines TRBV4-1 with TRBJ1-1; possibly TRBD1 for D (5 bases). Germline lookup yields CDR1 MGHRA and CDR2 YSYEKL. This CDR3 is built from 15 residues. V lost 0 bases to trimming and J lost 4 bases, with 12 bases between them.

The V and J genes are TRBV7-2 and TRBJ2-7; 8 bases line up with TRBD1. V shed 5 bases and J 3 bases; nucleotides not matched to a gene: 3. The length of the CDR3 is 13 residues. The germline CDR1 and CDR2 sequences are SGHTA and FQGNSA. This chain's CDR3 is CASSRDRLYEQYF. Written as DNA, the CDR3 is TGTGCCAGCAGCCGGGACAGGCTCTACGAGCAGTACTTC.

This rearrangement joins TRBV28 to TRBJ1-2, with TRBD1 identical over 9 bases. Germline CDR1 MDHEN, CDR2 SYDVKM. The CDR3 contains 15 residues. J was trimmed by 2 bases and V by 2 bases; bases with no gene match: 3. For the CDR3, the DNA is TGTGCCAGCAGTTTAGGGACAGGGAGGAACTATGGCTACACCTTC. This codes for CASSLGTGRNYGYTF.

V usage is TRBV5-4 and J usage is TRBJ1-2; the D gene is possibly TRBD1 (6 bases). V dropped 2 bases and J dropped 3 bases, with 14 bases sitting between them. The CDR3 loop spans 15 amino acids. Germline V gene lookup returns CDR1 SGHNT and CDR2 YYREEE (reference sequence). The CDR3 is CASSFLQGRDYGYTF. The CDR3 nucleotides read TGTGCCAGCAGCTTTTTACAGGGTCGGGACTATGGCTACACCTTC.

The rearrangement uses TRBV7-9 and TRBJ2-3; D perhaps matches TRBD2 (6 bases). Germline V gene data show CDR1 as SEHNR and CDR2 as FQNEAQ (reference sequence). The V gene lost 1 base and the J gene lost 3 bases, with 11 bases spanning the gap. The CDR3 runs 15 residues. The CDR3 nucleotides are TGTGCCAGCAGCTTAGTCGGGAGAGGTACAGATACGCAGTATTTT. This sequence encodes CASSLVGRGTDTQYF.

The V call is TRBV5-6, the J call TRBJ1-2, with TRBD1 matching over 7 bases. The CDR3 consists of 16 residues. V was pared by 0 bases and J by 8 bases, with 13 bases of the junction left unmatched. The germline gives CDR1 SGHDT, CDR2 YYEEEE. CDR3 DNA sequence: TGTGCCAGCAGCTTGGGGGACAGCTTCCTTGGAGGAGGCTACACCTTC. This codes for CASSLGDSFLGGGYTF.